The rows below give T cell receptor beta chains drawn from one sample of a study of blood T cell repertoires in COVID-19. Sequencing was performed with immunoSEQ multiplex PCR; in TCRdb, only in-frame clones are kept and a portion is missing. The sample includes about 42,000 clones, around 87% of them seen just once. The sequencing sample was made of peripheral blood. The origin of the receptors is a man in his fifties with active COVID-19. Both conserved end residues are part of each CDR3. The order of the fields is CDR3 protein, CDR3 DNA, V gene, clone size, J gene, D gene. D genes are given only for firm matches. Clone size, where shown, is once, few, many, or a class for clones that have expanded.

CSSPGQGREGAFF,TGCAGTTCTCCGGGACAAGGGCGAGAAGGAGCTTTCTTT,TRBV29-1,NA,TRBJ1-1,NA
CASSLTTGLATREQYF,TGTGCCAGCAGCTTAACCACCGGGCTAGCGACACGGGAGCAGTACTTC,TRBV7-8,NA,TRBJ2-7,NA
CASSTGDSLNTEAFF,TGTGCCAGTAGTACGGGGGACAGTTTGAACACTGAAGCTTTCTTT,TRBV19,NA,TRBJ1-1,TRBD1
CASSVAGVTTDTQYF,TGTGCCAGTAGCGTAGCGGGGGTAACCACAGATACGCAGTATTTT,TRBV19,NA,TRBJ2-3,TRBD2
CASSVVAGGINEQFF,TGTGCCAGCAGCGTAGTAGCGGGGGGGATCAATGAGCAGTTCTTC,TRBV9,NA,TRBJ2-1,TRBD2
CASSTSGTSRLYEQYF,TGTGCCAGCAGTACATCCGGGACTAGTAGGCTCTACGAGCAGTACTTC,TRBV28,NA,TRBJ2-7,TRBD2
CASSDTGATYGYTF,TGTGCCAGTAGCGACACAGGGGCTACCTATGGCTACACCTTC,TRBV19,NA,TRBJ1-2,TRBD1
CASRKQGSGNQPQHF,TGTGCCAGCAGGAAACAGGGATCCGGCAATCAGCCCCAGCATTTT,TRBV28,once,TRBJ1-5,NA
CASRSTKSGSQPQHF,TGTGCCAGCAGATCAACTAAATCGGGGAGTCAGCCCCAGCATTTT,TRBV6-5,NA,TRBJ1-5,NA
CASSDGRDTGELFF,TGTGCCAGCAGTGATGGCAGGGACACCGGGGAGCTGTTTTTT,TRBV6-4,NA,TRBJ2-2,NA
CASTQGANSPLHF,TGTGCCAGCACTCAGGGGGCGAATTCACCCCTCCACTTT,TRBV6-4,once,TRBJ1-6,TRBD1
CASSSSGGRQFF,TGTGCCAGCAGCTCTAGCGGGGGGCGGCAGTTCTTC,TRBV12-3/TRBV12-4,NA,TRBJ2-1,TRBD2
CASSLPQGNYGYTF,TGTGCCAGCAGTTTACCCCAGGGGAACTATGGCTACACCTTC,TRBV28,NA,TRBJ1-2,NA
CASRAGVLQWDEQFF,TGTGCCAGCAGGGCAGGGGTCCTGCAATGGGATGAGCAGTTCTTC,TRBV2,NA,TRBJ2-1,NA
CASSPDQGRPTEAFF,TGTGCCAGCAGCCCAGATCAGGGGAGACCAACTGAAGCTTTCTTT,TRBV7-9,NA,TRBJ1-1,NA
CASSPNGNIQETQYF,TGCGCCAGCAGCCCGAACGGGAACATCCAAGAGACCCAGTACTTC,TRBV5-1,once,TRBJ2-5,NA
CASSLAGGARYEQYF,TGCGCCAGCAGCTTGGCCGGGGGGGCCCGTTACGAGCAGTACTTC,TRBV5-1,NA,TRBJ2-7,TRBD2
CASSLIGQLFF,TGTGCCAGCAGTTTAATTGGACAACTGTTTTTT,TRBV12-3/TRBV12-4,NA,TRBJ2-2,NA
CASSLGQGYNEQFF,TGTGCCAGCAGTCTAGGACAGGGTTACAATGAGCAGTTCTTC,TRBV6-5,NA,TRBJ2-1,TRBD1
CASSRGGGPNTGELFF,TGTGCCAGCAGCAGGGGAGGGGGACCGAACACCGGGGAGCTGTTTTTT,TRBV7-8,NA,TRBJ2-2,NA
CASSAWRAGDTGELFF,TGCGCCAGCAGCGCCTGGCGGGCGGGGGACACCGGGGAGCTGTTTTTT,TRBV5-1,NA,TRBJ2-2,TRBD2
CATNPGQGTDTQYF,TGTGCCACCAACCCGGGACAGGGAACAGATACGCAGTATTTT,TRBV15,NA,TRBJ2-3,TRBD1
CASSPTGYQETQYF,TGTGCCAGCTCACCAACAGGGTACCAAGAGACCCAGTACTTC,TRBV18,NA,TRBJ2-5,NA
CASSEWLRTSGNQPQHF,TGCGCCAGCAGTGAGTGGTTGCGAACCTCTGGCAATCAGCCCCAGCATTTT,TRBV10-1,NA,TRBJ1-5,NA
CASSLRTSGADEQFF,TGTGCCAGCAGCCTTAGGACTAGCGGGGCCGATGAGCAGTTCTTC,TRBV7-2,once,TRBJ2-1,TRBD2
CASSVSGQGYEQYF,TGTGCCAGCAGCGTTTCAGGACAGGGTTACGAGCAGTACTTC,TRBV9,NA,TRBJ2-7,TRBD1
CASSSGGSYEQYF,TGTGCCAGCAGTTCGGGTGGCTCCTACGAGCAGTACTTC,TRBV28,NA,TRBJ2-7,NA
CASSLGLTKAFF,TGTGCCAGCAGCCTGGGACTGACGAAAGCTTTCTTT,TRBV5-6,NA,TRBJ1-1,NA
CASSFRGPPLFF,TGTGCCAGCAGTTTTAGGGGCCCTCCGCTGTTTTTT,TRBV12-3/TRBV12-4,NA,TRBJ2-2,NA
CASRSRGRMSNQPQHF,TGTGCCAGCAGGTCCAGGGGGCGAATGAGCAATCAGCCCCAGCATTTT,TRBV6-6,once,TRBJ1-5,TRBD1
CASSQDDDSGGPQETQYF,TGCGCCAGCAGCCAAGATGATGACAGCGGGGGGCCTCAAGAGACCCAGTACTTC,TRBV4-1,NA,TRBJ2-5,TRBD2
CASSVGDTTYEQYF,TGCGCCAGCAGTGTCGGGGACACTACCTACGAGCAGTACTTC,TRBV10-2,NA,TRBJ2-7,NA
CAISESGTGLSGNTIYF,TGTGCCATCAGTGAATCCGGGACAGGGCTTTCTGGAAACACCATATATTTT,TRBV10-3,NA,TRBJ1-3,TRBD1
CASSLGTGGFEQYF,TGTGCCAGCAGCTTAGGGACAGGGGGCTTCGAGCAGTACTTC,TRBV11-2,NA,TRBJ2-7,TRBD1
CASTLSQLNTEAFF,TGTGCCAGCACATTATCTCAGTTGAACACTGAAGCTTTCTTT,TRBV2,NA,TRBJ1-1,NA
CASSVGERTAEKLFF,TGTGCCAGCAGCGTAGGGGAGAGGACAGCGGAAAAACTGTTTTTT,TRBV9,NA,TRBJ1-4,NA
CASSVSGKQYF,TGTGCCAGCAGTGTAAGCGGAAAGCAGTACTTC,TRBV2,few,TRBJ2-7,NA